Listed below are T cell receptor beta chains from one sample, sequenced in a study of T cell responses to AZD1222 COVID-19 vaccine. Clones were sequenced by immunoSEQ multiplex PCR, and TCRdb holds only the in-frame ones, with some missing. The top ten hold 0.64% of the sample, which has around 160,000 clones, less than 95% seen once. The sample was peripheral blood, taken on day 0 of AZD1222 vaccination. Receptors originate from an adult in good health. The CDR3 runs from the conserved cysteine through the conserved F or W. D genes are given only for firm matches.

j_gene,v_gene,d_gene,CDR3aa
TRBJ1-5,TRBV3-1/TRBV3-2,NA,CASSPLPGRDTNQPQHF
TRBJ1-1,TRBV7-3,NA,CASSPRPGANTEAFF
TRBJ2-3,TRBV9,NA,CASSLRLVTDTQYF
TRBJ2-7,TRBV28,NA,CASSPPGLGYEQYF
TRBJ2-1,TRBV27,NA,CASSLLGDEQFF
TRBJ1-5,TRBV7-9,NA,CASSSVGGLGGNQPQHF
TRBJ1-2,TRBV28,NA,CASSSRRPPEAYGYTF
TRBJ1-6,TRBV7-9,NA,CASSLATRGGNSPLHF
TRBJ1-5,TRBV19,NA,CASSPGTNQPQHF
TRBJ2-7,TRBV9,NA,CASSVGELPTRQYF
TRBJ2-2,TRBV29-1,NA,CSVLVANTGELFF
TRBJ1-5,TRBV7-9,NA,CASSLEAGSRNQPQHF
TRBJ1-5,TRBV6-5,NA,CASSDSTGLNQPQHF
TRBJ1-2,TRBV19,NA,CASSFHTGNYGYTF
TRBJ2-7,TRBV6-2/TRBV6-3,TRBD2,CASSPLAGGALSSYEQYF
TRBJ1-5,TRBV4-1,NA,CASSQGEFSNQPQHF
TRBJ1-1,TRBV18,NA,CASSLPGGVNTEAFF
TRBJ2-2,TRBV3-1/TRBV3-2,NA,CASQDLGWGHRAGELFF
TRBJ2-7,TRBV9,TRBD2,CASSVGLAWGEQYF
TRBJ2-1,TRBV9,TRBD2,CASSVVDSGRAQQFF
TRBJ1-2,TRBV5-1,TRBD1,CASSLWGQQGDGYTF
TRBJ2-2,TRBV19,NA,CASRRTANTGELFF
TRBJ1-5,TRBV5-8,NA,CASSLSGDQPQHF
TRBJ1-2,TRBV29-1,NA,CSVADGDNYGYTF
TRBJ1-2,TRBV4-1,NA,CASSQPRQALGGYTF
TRBJ1-2,TRBV11-2,TRBD1,CASSLARTGRRNYGYTF
TRBJ1-2,TRBV28,NA,CASSLGGIGGYTF
TRBJ2-7,TRBV28,NA,CASGSGQDYEQYF